The rows below give T cell receptor beta chains drawn from one sample of a study of naive and memory T cell subsets. TCRdb ran MiXCR on the UMI-ligation and nested PCR reads and lists one entry per CDR3 protein. The profile shows around 83,000 distinct CDR3 sequences, 11% of them singletons. The sequenced material came from naive CD4+ T cells from blood. The receptor source for this set is a human donor in good health. Each CDR3 is given with its conserved first and last residue. Each record gives: V gene, clone size, J gene, D gene, CDR3 length, CDR3 protein, CDR3 DNA. The D gene is left open where the match is weak. Not all rows give a size; the values are once, few, many and, for expanded clones, a class.

v_gene: TRBV5-1; abundance: few; j_gene: TRBJ2-7; d_gene: NA; len: 13; CDR3aa: CASSGLPAYEQYF; CDR3nt: TGCGCCAGTTCCGGACTCCCGGCCTACGAGCAGTACTTC
v_gene: TRBV7-2; abundance: few; j_gene: TRBJ2-6; d_gene: TRBD1; len: 18; CDR3aa: CASSLTSTGGFGANVLTF; CDR3nt: TGTGCCAGCAGCCTAACCTCGACAGGGGGCTTTGGGGCCAACGTCCTGACTTTC
v_gene: TRBV5-6; abundance: once; j_gene: TRBJ2-4; d_gene: NA; len: 14; CDR3aa: CASSFRGTKNIQYF; CDR3nt: TGTGCCAGCAGCTTTAGGGGTACCAAAAACATTCAGTACTTC
v_gene: TRBV6-1; abundance: few; j_gene: TRBJ2-2; d_gene: TRBD2; len: 16; CDR3aa: CASSERLAGNTGELFF; CDR3nt: TGTGCCAGCAGTGAACGGCTAGCGGGGAACACCGGGGAGCTGTTTTTT
v_gene: TRBV6-2/TRBV6-3; abundance: few; j_gene: TRBJ2-2; d_gene: NA; len: 14; CDR3aa: CASKGTPTTGELFF; CDR3nt: TGTGCCAGCAAGGGGACACCGACCACCGGGGAGCTGTTTTTT
v_gene: TRBV5-1; abundance: NA; j_gene: TRBJ1-2; d_gene: NA; len: 14; CDR3aa: CASSLVPGGDGYTF; CDR3nt: TGCGCCAGCAGCTTGGTTCCGGGCGGGGATGGCTACACCTTC
v_gene: TRBV2; abundance: many; j_gene: TRBJ1-2; d_gene: NA; len: 13; CDR3aa: CASRHGPNYGYTF; CDR3nt: TGTGCCAGCAGGCACGGTCCAAACTATGGCTACACCTTC
v_gene: TRBV24-1; abundance: many; j_gene: TRBJ2-1; d_gene: TRBD1; len: 16; CDR3aa: CATSSLQGAPYNEQFF; CDR3nt: TGTGCCACCAGTTCCCTGCAGGGGGCTCCTTACAATGAGCAGTTCTTC
v_gene: TRBV5-1; abundance: few; j_gene: TRBJ1-2; d_gene: NA; len: 16; CDR3aa: CASSLVPTGTSYGYTF; CDR3nt: TGCGCCAGCAGCTTGGTCCCGACAGGCACCTCCTATGGCTACACCTTC
v_gene: TRBV5-1; abundance: NA; j_gene: TRBJ1-1; d_gene: NA; len: 13; CDR3aa: CASSFGGISEAFF; CDR3nt: TGCGCCAGCAGTTTTGGAGGGATCTCTGAAGCTTTCTTT
v_gene: TRBV7-8; abundance: NA; j_gene: TRBJ2-7; d_gene: NA; len: 13; CDR3aa: CASKPAGGFLLYF; CDR3nt: TGTGCCAGCAAGCCTGCTGGCGGGTTCCTGCTGTACTTC
v_gene: TRBV27; abundance: many; j_gene: TRBJ2-7; d_gene: TRBD1; len: 15; CDR3aa: CASSSDRQGAYEQYF; CDR3nt: TGTGCCAGCAGTTCTGACCGTCAGGGGGCGTACGAGCAGTACTTC
v_gene: TRBV7-9; abundance: NA; j_gene: TRBJ1-3; d_gene: NA; len: 15; CDR3aa: CASSLDGRTGNTIYF; CDR3nt: TGTGCCAGCAGCTTAGATGGAAGGACTGGAAACACCATATATTTT
v_gene: TRBV29-1; abundance: NA; j_gene: TRBJ1-1; d_gene: NA; len: 15; CDR3aa: CSVEDPQSPGTEAFF; CDR3nt: TGCAGCGTTGAAGATCCCCAGAGTCCAGGCACTGAAGCTTTCTTT
v_gene: TRBV18; abundance: few; j_gene: TRBJ2-7; d_gene: TRBD1; len: 15; CDR3aa: CASSPPGQGLNEQYF; CDR3nt: TGTGCCAGCTCACCGCCGGGACAGGGTCTGAACGAGCAGTACTTC
v_gene: TRBV7-2; abundance: many; j_gene: TRBJ2-1; d_gene: TRBD1; len: 13; CDR3aa: CASSYRDRDEQFF; CDR3nt: TGTGCCAGCAGCTACCGGGACAGGGATGAGCAGTTCTTC
v_gene: TRBV11-2; abundance: few; j_gene: TRBJ1-1; d_gene: NA; len: 13; CDR3aa: CASSLGGNTEAFF; CDR3nt: TGTGCCAGCAGCCTTGGGGGGAACACTGAAGCTTTCTTT
v_gene: TRBV14; abundance: NA; j_gene: TRBJ2-7; d_gene: TRBD1; len: 16; CDR3aa: CASSQDPGTAKYEQYF; CDR3nt: TGTGCCAGCAGCCAAGATCCCGGGACAGCAAAGTACGAGCAGTACTTC
v_gene: TRBV18; abundance: few; j_gene: TRBJ2-1; d_gene: TRBD2; len: 14; CDR3aa: CASSQEGGPWEQFF; CDR3nt: TGTGCCAGCTCGCAGGAGGGAGGGCCTTGGGAGCAGTTCTTC
v_gene: TRBV6-5; abundance: few; j_gene: TRBJ1-6; d_gene: NA; len: 15; CDR3aa: CASSYNNGNRSPLHF; CDR3nt: TGTGCCAGCAGTTATAATAACGGGAATAGATCACCCCTCCACTTT
v_gene: TRBV7-2; abundance: few; j_gene: TRBJ2-7; d_gene: NA; len: 13; CDR3aa: CASRRALVDEQYF; CDR3nt: TGTGCCAGCAGGCGGGCACTAGTAGACGAGCAGTACTTC
v_gene: TRBV14; abundance: NA; j_gene: TRBJ1-3; d_gene: NA; len: 14; CDR3aa: CASSQGPSGNTIYF; CDR3nt: TGTGCCAGCAGCCAAGGACCCTCTGGAAACACCATATATTTT
v_gene: TRBV29-1; abundance: many; j_gene: TRBJ2-1; d_gene: TRBD2; len: 12; CDR3aa: CSVVLAGHEQFF; CDR3nt: TGCAGCGTTGTTTTAGCGGGCCATGAGCAGTTCTTC
v_gene: TRBV12-3/TRBV12-4; abundance: NA; j_gene: TRBJ2-7; d_gene: NA; len: 11; CDR3aa: CASSLGNEQYF; CDR3nt: TGTGCCAGCAGCCTAGGGAATGAGCAGTACTTC
v_gene: TRBV28; abundance: few; j_gene: TRBJ2-7; d_gene: NA; len: 15; CDR3aa: CASSLAGTGGLEQYF; CDR3nt: TGTGCCAGCAGTCTCGCCGGGACTGGAGGGCTCGAGCAGTACTTC
v_gene: TRBV28; abundance: NA; j_gene: TRBJ1-2; d_gene: NA; len: 13; CDR3aa: CASSLVFGGGYTF; CDR3nt: TGTGCCAGCAGTTTAGTCTTTGGAGGAGGCTACACCTTC